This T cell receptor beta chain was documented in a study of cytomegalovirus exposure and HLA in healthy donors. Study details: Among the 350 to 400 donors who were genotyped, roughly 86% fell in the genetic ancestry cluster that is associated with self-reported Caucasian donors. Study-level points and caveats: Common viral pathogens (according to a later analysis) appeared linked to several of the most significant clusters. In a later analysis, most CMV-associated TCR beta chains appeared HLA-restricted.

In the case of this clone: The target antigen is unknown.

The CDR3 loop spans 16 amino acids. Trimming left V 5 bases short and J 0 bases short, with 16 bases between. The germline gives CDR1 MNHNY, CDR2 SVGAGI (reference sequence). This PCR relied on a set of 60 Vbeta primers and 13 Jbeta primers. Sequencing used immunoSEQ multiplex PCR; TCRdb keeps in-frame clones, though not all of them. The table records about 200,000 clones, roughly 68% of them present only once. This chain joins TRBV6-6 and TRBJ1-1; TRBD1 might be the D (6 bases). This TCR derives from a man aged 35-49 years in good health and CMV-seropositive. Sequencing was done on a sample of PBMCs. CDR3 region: CASSTGDTEMNTEAFF. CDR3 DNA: TGTGCCAGCAGTACTGGGGACACTGAAATGAACACTGAAGCTTTCTTT.